One sample yielded the 3 T cell receptor beta chains listed below, sequenced in a study of control samples from healthy donors and cancer patients. This table comes from immunoSEQ multiplex PCR, and its TCRdb copy is limited to in-frame clones, with some not included. The profile shows some 67,000 clones, over 75% of them singletons. Sample: PBMCs. The receptors were sampled from a woman aged 50 to 60 with head and neck cancer.

This clone has just one count. J is TRBJ2-3 and V is TRBV5-1; 9 nucleotides agree with TRBD2. CDR3 length: 19 amino acids. Germline V CDR1 and CDR2: SGHRS, YFSETQ. V trimming: 6 bases; J trimming: 4 bases; junction bases outside the gene matches: 21. The CDR3: CASTFFAGGPRRIPDTQYF. In nucleotides, the CDR3 is TGCGCCAGCACCTTCTTCGCGGGGGGGCCGAGGAGGATACCAGATACGCAGTATTTT.

V is TRBV7-3 and J is TRBJ2-5, with a weak D call TRBD2 (6 bases). CDR3 size: 14 residues. The germline gives CDR1 SGHTA, CDR2 FQGTGA. V was pared by 3 bases and J by 4 bases, with 12 bases between. This chain's CDR3 is CASSFGGSAETQYF. DNA for the CDR3: TGTGCCAGCAGCTTCGGGGGATCCGCAGAGACCCAGTACTTC.

The rearrangement uses TRBV4-1 and TRBJ2-3, with TRBD2 matching over 12 bases. The CDR3 consists of 19 residues. Looked up from germline, CDR1 is MGHRA and CDR2 is YSYEKL. J was trimmed by 7 bases and V by 0 bases; bases with no gene match: 14. The CDR3 sequence is CASSQEIASGGASGNTQYF. The DNA for the CDR3 is TGCGCCAGCAGCCAAGAGATAGCTAGCGGGGGGGCCTCGGGCAATACGCAGTATTTT.